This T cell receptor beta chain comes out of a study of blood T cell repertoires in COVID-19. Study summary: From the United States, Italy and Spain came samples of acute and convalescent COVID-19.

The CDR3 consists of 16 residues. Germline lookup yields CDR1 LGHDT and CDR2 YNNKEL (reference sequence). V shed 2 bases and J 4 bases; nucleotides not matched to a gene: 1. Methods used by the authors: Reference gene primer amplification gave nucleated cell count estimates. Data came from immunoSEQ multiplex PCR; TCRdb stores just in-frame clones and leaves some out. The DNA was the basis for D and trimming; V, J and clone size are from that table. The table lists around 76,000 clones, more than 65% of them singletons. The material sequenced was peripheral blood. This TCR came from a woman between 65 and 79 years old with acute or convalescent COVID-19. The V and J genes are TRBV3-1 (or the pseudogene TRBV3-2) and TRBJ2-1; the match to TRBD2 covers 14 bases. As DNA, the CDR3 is TGTGCCAGCAGCCAAAGGACTAGCGGGGGGTACAATGAGCAGTTCTTC. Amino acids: CASSQRTSGGYNEQFF.